This TCR beta chain was identified during a study of immune heterogeneity within non-small cell lung tumors. Study as a whole: Of the tumors, several were squamous cell, about ten non-squamous, and 1 not otherwise specified.

This clonotype was seen repeatedly, ten times or more. Its antigen is currently unknown. Notes on the study in general: Largely, high-frequency T-cell receptor beta clonotypes differed from one individual patient to another.

The length of the CDR3 is 13 residues. V lost 6 bases and J lost 3, with 12 bases in between. Germline assignment: CDR1 DFQATT and CDR2 SNEGSKA (reference sequence). Genomic DNA from bulk tumor acted as the template, and about 550 ng was loaded per sample. Far-apart biopsies, several per primary tumor, were taken during surgery. Untreated, newly diagnosed non-small cell lung cancer patients underwent curative surgery. The authors amplified TCR beta CDR3 by multiplex PCR with 32 V and 13 J primers. Via MiXCR, TCRdb re-called the multiplex PCR reads, giving one row per CDR3 protein. The table records about 15,000 distinct CDR3 sequences, roughly 29% of them present only once.

The V gene is TRBV20-1, the J gene TRBJ1-5; D remains ambiguous. Sequenced sample: lung tumor tissue. The sequence came from a woman aged 50 to 60 with non-small cell lung cancer. The CDR3, as DNA: TGCAGTGCGGAGCGAGCGTCCAATCAGCCCCAGCATTTT. Its translation is CSAERASNQPQHF.